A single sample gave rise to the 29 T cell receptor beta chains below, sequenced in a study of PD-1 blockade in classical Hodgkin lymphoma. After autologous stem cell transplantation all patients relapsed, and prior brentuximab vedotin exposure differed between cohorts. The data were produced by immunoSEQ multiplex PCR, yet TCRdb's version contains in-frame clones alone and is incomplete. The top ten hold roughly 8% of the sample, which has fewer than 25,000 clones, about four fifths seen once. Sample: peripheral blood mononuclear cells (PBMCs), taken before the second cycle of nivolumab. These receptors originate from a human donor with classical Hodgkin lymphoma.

The CDR3 sequence: CASSYGHGWYEQFF. In DNA form, the CDR3 reads TGTGCCAGCAGTTACGGACACGGATGGTATGAGCAGTTCTTC. The V call is TRBV6-6, the J call TRBJ2-1; D possibly corresponds to TRBD1 (5 bases). V was clipped by 2 bases and J by 8 bases, with 13 bases between them. The CDR3 is 14 amino acids. Germline-derived CDR1 and CDR2 are MNHNY and SVGAGI (reference sequence).

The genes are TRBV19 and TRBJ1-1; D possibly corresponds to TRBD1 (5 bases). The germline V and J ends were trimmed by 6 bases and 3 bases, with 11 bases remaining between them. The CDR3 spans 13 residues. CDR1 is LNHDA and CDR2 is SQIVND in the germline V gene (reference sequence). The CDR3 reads CASSSDTDTEAFF. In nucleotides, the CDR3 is TGTGCCAGTAGCTCGGACACTGACACTGAAGCTTTCTTT.

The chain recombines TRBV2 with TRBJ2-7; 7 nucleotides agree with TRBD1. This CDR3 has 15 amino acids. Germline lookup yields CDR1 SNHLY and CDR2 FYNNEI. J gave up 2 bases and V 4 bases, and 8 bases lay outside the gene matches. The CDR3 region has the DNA TGTGCCAGCAGTGCGAGAGGGGGCTTCCCCTACGAGCAGTACTTC. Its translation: CASSARGGFPYEQYF.

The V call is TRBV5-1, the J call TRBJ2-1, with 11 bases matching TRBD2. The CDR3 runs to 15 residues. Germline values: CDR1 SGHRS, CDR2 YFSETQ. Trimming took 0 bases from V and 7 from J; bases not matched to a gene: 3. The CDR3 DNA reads TGCGCCAGCAGCTTGGGACTAGCGGGGAGTAATGAGCAGTTCTTC. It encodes CASSLGLAGSNEQFF.

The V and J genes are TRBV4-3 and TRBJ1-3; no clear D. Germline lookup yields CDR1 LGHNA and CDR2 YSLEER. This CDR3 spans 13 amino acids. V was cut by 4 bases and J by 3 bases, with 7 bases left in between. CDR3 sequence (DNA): TGCGCCAGCAGCCCCTCGTTTGGAAACACCATATATTTT. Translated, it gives CASSPSFGNTIYF.

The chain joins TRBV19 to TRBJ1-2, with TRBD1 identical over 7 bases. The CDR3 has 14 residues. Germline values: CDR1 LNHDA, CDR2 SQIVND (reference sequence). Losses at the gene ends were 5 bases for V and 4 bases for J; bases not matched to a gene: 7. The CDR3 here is CASSPGTVSYGYTF. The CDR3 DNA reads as TGTGCCAGTAGTCCTGGGACAGTCTCCTATGGCTACACCTTC.

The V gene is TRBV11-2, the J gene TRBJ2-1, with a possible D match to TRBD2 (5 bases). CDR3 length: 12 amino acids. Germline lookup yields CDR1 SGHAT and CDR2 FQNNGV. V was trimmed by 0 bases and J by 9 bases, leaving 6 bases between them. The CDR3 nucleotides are TGTGCCAGCAGCTTAGAGGCGGGTGAGCAGTTCTTC. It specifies CASSLEAGEQFF.

The CDR3 sequence: CASSQGPHNQPQHF. The DNA for the CDR3 is TGCGCCAGCAGCCAAGGACCACACAATCAGCCCCAGCATTTT. V and J are TRBV4-3 and TRBJ1-5, with D uncertain. V dropped 1 base and J dropped 3 bases, with 7 bases sitting between them. CDR3 size: 14 residues. The germline gives CDR1 LGHNA, CDR2 YSLEER.

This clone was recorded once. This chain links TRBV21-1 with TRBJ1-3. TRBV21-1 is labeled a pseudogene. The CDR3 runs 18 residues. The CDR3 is CASSDCRFGGHSGNTIYF. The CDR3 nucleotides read TGTGCCAGCAGCGATTGTAGATTCGGGGGCCACTCTGGAAACACCATATATTTT.

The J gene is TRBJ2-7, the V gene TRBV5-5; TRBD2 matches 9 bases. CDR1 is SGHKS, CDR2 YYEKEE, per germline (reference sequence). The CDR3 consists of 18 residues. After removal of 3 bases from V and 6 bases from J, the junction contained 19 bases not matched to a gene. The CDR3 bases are TGTGCCAGCAGCTCACCTCCCGGGCGGGGGGGCCGAATTGGCGAGCAGTACTTC. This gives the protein CASSSPPGRGGRIGEQYF.

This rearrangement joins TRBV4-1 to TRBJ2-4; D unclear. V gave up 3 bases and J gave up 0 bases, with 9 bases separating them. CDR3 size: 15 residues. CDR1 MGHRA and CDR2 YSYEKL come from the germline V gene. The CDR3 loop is CASSHLQLAKNIQYF. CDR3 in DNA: TGCGCCAGCAGCCATTTACAGCTAGCCAAAAACATTCAGTACTTC.

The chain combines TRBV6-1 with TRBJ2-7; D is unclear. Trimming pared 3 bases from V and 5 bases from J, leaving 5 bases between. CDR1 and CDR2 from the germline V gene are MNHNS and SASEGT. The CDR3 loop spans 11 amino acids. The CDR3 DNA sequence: TGTGCCAGCAGTGAGGTCCACGAGCAGTACTTC. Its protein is CASSEVHEQYF.

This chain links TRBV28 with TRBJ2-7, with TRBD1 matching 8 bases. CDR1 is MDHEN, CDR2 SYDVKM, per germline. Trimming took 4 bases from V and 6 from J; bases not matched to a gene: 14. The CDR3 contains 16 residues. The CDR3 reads CASSWDRPLSGLEQYF. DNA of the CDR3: TGTGCCAGCAGTTGGGACAGGCCCCTCTCCGGGCTCGAGCAGTACTTC.

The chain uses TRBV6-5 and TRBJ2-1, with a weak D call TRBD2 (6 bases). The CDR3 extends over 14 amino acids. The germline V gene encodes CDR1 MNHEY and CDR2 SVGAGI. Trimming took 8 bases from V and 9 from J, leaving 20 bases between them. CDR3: CASGAGGESGEQFF. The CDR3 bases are TGTGCCAGCGGGGCAGGCGGGGAGTCGGGTGAGCAGTTCTTC.

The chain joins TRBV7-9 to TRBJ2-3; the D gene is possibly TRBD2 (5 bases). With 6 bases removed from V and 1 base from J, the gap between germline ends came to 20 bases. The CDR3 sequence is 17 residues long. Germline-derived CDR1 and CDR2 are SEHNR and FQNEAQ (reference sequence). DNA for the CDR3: TGTGCCAGCAGTATTTGGAGGCGGGTCCCTGGCACAGATACGCAGTATTTT. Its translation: CASSIWRRVPGTDTQYF.

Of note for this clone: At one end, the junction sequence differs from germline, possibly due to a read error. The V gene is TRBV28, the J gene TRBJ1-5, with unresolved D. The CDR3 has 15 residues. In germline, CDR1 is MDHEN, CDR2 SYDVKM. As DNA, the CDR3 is TGTACCAGCAGTTTACCGGTCGGCAACAATCAGCCCCAGCATTTT. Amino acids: CTSSLPVGNNQPQHF.

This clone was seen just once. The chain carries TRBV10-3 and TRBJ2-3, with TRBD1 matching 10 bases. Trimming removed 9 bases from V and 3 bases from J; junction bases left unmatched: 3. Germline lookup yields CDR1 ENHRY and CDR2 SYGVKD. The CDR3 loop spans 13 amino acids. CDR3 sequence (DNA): TGTGCCATGGGGACAGGGGAAACAGATACGCAGTATTTT. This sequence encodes CAMGTGETDTQYF.

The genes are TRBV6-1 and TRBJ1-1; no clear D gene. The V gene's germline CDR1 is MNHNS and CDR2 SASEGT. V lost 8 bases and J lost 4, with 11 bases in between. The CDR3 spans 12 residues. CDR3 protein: CASYRGSTEAFF. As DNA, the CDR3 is TGTGCCAGCTATAGAGGGAGCACTGAAGCTTTCTTT.

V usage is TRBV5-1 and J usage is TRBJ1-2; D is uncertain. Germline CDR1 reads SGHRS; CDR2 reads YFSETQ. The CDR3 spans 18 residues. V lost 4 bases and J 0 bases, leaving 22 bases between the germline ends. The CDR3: CASSPVWFGGIANYGYTF. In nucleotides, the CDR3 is TGCGCCAGCAGCCCTGTTTGGTTTGGAGGGATAGCTAACTATGGCTACACCTTC. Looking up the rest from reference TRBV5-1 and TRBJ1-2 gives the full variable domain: KAGVTQTPRYLIKTRGQQVTLSCSPISGHRSVSWYQQTPGQGLQFLFEYFSETQRNKGNFPGRFSGRQFSNSRSEMNVSTLELGDSALYLCASSPVWFGGIANYGYTFGSGTRLTVV.

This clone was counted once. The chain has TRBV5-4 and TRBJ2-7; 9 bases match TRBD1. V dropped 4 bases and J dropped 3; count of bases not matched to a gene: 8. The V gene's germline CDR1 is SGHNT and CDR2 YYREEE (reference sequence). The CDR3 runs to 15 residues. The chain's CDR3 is CASSPGTGSFYEQYF. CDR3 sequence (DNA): TGTGCCAGCAGCCCGGGGACAGGGTCCTTCTACGAGCAGTACTTC.

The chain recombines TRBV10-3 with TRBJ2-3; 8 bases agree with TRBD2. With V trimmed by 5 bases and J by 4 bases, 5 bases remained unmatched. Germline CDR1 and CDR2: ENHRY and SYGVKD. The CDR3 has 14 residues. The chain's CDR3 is CAISKTSEADTQYF. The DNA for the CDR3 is TGTGCCATCAGTAAGACTAGCGAAGCAGATACGCAGTATTTT.

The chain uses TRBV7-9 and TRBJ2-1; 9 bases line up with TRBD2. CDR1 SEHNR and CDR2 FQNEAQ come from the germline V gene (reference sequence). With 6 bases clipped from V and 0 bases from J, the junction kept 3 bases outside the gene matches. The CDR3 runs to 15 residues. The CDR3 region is CASRSGGSSYNEQFF. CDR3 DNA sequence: TGTGCCAGCAGAAGCGGGGGGAGCTCCTACAATGAGCAGTTCTTC. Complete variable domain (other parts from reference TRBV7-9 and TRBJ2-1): DTGVSQNPRHKITKRGQNVTFRCDPISEHNRLYWYRQTLGQGPEFLTYFQNEAQLEKSRLLSDRFSAERPKGSFSTLEIQRTEQGDSAMYLCASRSGGSSYNEQFFGPGTRLTVL.

The DNA of the CDR3 is TGCGCCAGCAGCTTGGGGATTTCCTACGAGCAGTACTTC. Protein sequence: CASSLGISYEQYF. V and J are TRBV5-1 and TRBJ2-7; D gene uncertain. This CDR3 has 13 amino acids. Trimming took off 0 bases at V and 1 base at J, with 5 bases between the two ends. Germline V gene data show CDR1 as SGHRS and CDR2 as YFSETQ.

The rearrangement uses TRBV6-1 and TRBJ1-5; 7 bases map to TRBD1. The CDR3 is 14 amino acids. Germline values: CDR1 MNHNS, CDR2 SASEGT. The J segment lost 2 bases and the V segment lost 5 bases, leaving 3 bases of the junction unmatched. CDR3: CASSRQGGNQPQHF. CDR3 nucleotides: TGTGCCAGCAGTCGACAGGGAGGCAATCAGCCCCAGCATTTT.

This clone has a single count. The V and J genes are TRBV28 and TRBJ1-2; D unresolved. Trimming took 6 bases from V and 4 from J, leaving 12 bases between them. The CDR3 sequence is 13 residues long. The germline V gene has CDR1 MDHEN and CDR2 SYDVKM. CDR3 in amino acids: CASRAPGIYGYTF. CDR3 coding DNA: TGTGCCAGCAGGGCACCGGGGATCTATGGCTACACCTTC.

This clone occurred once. The CDR3 DNA reads as TGTGCCAGCAGCTCCTCCCAGCGGGGCAACACCGGGGAGCTGTTTTTT. Translation: CASSSSQRGNTGELFF. V is TRBV7-2 and J is TRBJ2-2; 7 nucleotides agree with TRBD2. Germline V gene sequence: CDR1 SGHTA, CDR2 FQGNSA. This CDR3 is built from 16 residues. V lost 4 bases to trimming and J lost 2 bases; unmatched junction nucleotides: 7.

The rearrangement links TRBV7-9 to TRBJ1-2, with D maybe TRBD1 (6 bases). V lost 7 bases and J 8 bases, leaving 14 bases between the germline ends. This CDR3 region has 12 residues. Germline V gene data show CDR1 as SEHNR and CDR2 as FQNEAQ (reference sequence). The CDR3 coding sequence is TGTGCCAGCACCCATCCGGGACAAGGCTACACCTTC. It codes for CASTHPGQGYTF.

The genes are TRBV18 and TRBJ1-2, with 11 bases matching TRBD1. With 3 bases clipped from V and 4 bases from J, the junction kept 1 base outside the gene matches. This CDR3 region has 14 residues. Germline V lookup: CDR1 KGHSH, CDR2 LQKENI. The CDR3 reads CASSPGQGGYGYTF. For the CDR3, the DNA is TGTGCCAGCTCACCGGGACAGGGGGGCTATGGCTACACCTTC. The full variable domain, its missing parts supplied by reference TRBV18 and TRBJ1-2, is NAGVMQNPRHLVRRRGQEARLRCSPMKGHSHVYWYRQLPEEGLKFMVYLQKENIIDESGMPKERFSAEFPKEGPSILRIQQVVRGDSAAYFCASSPGQGGYGYTFGSGTRLTVV.

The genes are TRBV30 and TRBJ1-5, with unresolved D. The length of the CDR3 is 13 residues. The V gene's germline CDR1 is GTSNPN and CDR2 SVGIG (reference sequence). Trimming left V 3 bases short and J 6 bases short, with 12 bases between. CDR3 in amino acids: CAWRVGFGQPQHF. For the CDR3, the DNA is TGTGCCTGGAGAGTTGGATTCGGTCAGCCCCAGCATTTT.